This T cell receptor beta chain came from a study of T cell repertoires in cytomegalovirus infection. TCRdb reanalysed the reads using MiXCR and keeps one entry per CDR3 protein. The profile covers some 940,000 distinct CDR3 sequences, with about a third appearing a single time and over 13% taken by the ten largest. Germline V gene sequence: CDR1 MDHEN, CDR2 SYDVKM. V was clipped by 6 bases and J by 6 bases, with 18 bases between them. The length of the CDR3 is 14 residues. The study's findings and limits: CMV-specific TCR beta clonotypes restricted by HLA-C were the ones dominating the ex vivo response.

Concerning this clonotype: As yet, its antigen is unknown.

This chain uses TRBV28 with TRBJ2-7, with D possibly being TRBD2 (6 bases). The material was cultured CD8+ T cells from PBMCs, obtained from culture after CMV antigen stimulation. The TCR originated in a human donor in good health (CMV status not recorded). Some clones in this sample may be carry-over from other donors' samples. The CDR3: CASSYNGGLLEQYV. The CDR3 bases are TGTGCCAGCAGCTACAACGGGGGACTTCTCGAGCAGTACGTC.